This TCR beta chain was captured by sequencing in a study of brain T cells in children with intractable seizures. Pre-surgery treatment included at least one anti-epileptic drug. Data came from immunoSEQ multiplex PCR; TCRdb stores just in-frame clones and leaves some out. The sample yields just under 65,000 clones, 95% to 96% seen once. V shed 0 bases, J shed 5 bases, and the junction held 0 bases outside the gene matches. CDR3 length: 13 residues. CDR1 and CDR2 from the germline V gene are SSHAT and FNYEAQ (reference sequence). The source material was peripheral blood, sampled at surgery. The sequence was obtained from a boy under two years old with focal cortical dysplasia and intractable seizures. This chain joins TRBV7-7 and TRBJ2-5; 7 bases agree with TRBD2. The CDR3 loop reads CASSLAGGETQYF. CDR3 coding DNA: TGTGCCAGCAGCTTAGCGGGGGGGGAGACCCAGTACTTC.